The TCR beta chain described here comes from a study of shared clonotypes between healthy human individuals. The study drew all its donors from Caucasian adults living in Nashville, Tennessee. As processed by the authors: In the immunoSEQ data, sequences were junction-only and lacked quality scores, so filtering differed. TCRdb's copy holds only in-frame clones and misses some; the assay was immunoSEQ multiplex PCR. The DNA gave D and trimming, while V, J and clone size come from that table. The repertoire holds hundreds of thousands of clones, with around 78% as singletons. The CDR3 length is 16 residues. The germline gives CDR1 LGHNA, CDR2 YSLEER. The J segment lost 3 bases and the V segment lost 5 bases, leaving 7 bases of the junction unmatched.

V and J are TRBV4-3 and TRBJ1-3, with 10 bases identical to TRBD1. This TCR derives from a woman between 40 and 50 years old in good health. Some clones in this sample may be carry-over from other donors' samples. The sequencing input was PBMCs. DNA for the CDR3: TGCGCCAGCAGCACGCGGGACAGGGGAGTTGGAAACACCATATATTTT. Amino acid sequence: CASSTRDRGVGNTIYF.